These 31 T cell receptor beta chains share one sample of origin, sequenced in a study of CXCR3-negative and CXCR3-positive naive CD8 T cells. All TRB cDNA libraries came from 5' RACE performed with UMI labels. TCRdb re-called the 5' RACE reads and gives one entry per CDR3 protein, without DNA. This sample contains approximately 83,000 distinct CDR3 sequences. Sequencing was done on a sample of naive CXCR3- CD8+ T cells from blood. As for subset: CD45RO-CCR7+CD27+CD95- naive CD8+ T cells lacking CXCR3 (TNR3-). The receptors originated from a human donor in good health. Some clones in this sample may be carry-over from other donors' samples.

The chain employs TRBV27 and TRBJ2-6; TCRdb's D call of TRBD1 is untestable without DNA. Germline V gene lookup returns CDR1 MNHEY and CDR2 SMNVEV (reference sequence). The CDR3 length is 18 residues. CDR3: CASSFFETGPSGANVLTF. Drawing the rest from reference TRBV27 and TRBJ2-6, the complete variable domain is EAQVTQNPRYLITVTGKKLTVTCSQNMNHEYMSWYRQDPGLGLRQIYYSMNVEVTDKGDVPEGYKVSRKEKRNFPLILESPSPNQTSLYFCASSFFETGPSGANVLTFGAGSRLTVL.

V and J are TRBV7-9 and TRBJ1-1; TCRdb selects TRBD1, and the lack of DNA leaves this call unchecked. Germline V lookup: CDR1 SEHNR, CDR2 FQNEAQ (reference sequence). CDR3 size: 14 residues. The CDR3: CASTPGGINTEAFF. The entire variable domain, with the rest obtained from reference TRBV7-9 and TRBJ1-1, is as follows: DTGVSQNPRHKITKRGQNVTFRCDPISEHNRLYWYRQTLGQGPEFLTYFQNEAQLEKSRLLSDRFSAERPKGSFSTLEIQRTEQGDSAMYLCASTPGGINTEAFFGQGTRLTVV.

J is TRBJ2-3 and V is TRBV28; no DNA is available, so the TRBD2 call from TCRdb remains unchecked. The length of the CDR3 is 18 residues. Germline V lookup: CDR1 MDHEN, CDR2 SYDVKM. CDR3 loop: CASRAFSGRAGGTDTQYF.

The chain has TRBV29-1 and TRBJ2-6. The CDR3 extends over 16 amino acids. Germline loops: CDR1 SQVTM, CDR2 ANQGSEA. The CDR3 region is CSVGNLLWFRANVLTF.

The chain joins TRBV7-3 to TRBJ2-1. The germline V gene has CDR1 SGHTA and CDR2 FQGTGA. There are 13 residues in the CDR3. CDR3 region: CASSQSSYNEQFF.

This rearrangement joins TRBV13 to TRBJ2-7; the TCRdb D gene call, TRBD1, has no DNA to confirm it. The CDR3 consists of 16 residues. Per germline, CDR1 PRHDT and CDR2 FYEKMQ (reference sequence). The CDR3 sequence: CASSLSSFGTDYEQYF.

CDR3 sequence reads: CSVDVLDYNEQFF. The J gene is TRBJ2-1, the V gene TRBV29-1; absent DNA, TCRdb's TRBD1 call cannot be checked. The germline CDR1 and CDR2 sequences are SQVTM and ANQGSEA. This CDR3 contains 13 residues.

The CDR3 is CSVPREGARETQYF. The chain carries TRBV29-1 and TRBJ2-5; TCRdb lists TRBD1, though no DNA is available to test this call. The CDR3 runs 14 residues. Germline CDR1 is SQVTM and CDR2 is ANQGSEA.

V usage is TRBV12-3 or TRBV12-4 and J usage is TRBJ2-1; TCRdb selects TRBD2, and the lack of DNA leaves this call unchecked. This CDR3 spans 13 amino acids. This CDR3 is CASSPILVPEQFF.

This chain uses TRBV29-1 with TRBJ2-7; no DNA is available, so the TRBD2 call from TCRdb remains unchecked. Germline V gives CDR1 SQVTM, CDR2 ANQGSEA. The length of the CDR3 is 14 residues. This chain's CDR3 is CSVRTLDGSYEQYF.

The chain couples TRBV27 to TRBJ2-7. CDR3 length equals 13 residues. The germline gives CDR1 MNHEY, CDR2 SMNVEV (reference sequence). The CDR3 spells CASSPETLVEQYF.

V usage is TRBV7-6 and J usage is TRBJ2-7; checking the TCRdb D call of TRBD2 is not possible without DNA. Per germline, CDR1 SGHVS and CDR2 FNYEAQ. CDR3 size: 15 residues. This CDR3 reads CASSLAGTSGNEQYF.

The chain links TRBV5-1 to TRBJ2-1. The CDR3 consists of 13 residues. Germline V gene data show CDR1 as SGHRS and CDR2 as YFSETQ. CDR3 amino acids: CASSLEGSGEQFF.

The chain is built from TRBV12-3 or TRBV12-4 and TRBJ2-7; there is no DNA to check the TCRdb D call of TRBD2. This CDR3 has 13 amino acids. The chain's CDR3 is CASSSGLSYEQYF.

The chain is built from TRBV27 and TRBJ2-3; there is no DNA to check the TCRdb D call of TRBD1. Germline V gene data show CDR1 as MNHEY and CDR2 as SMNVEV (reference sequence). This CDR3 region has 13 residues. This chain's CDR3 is CASRDSLSDTQYF.

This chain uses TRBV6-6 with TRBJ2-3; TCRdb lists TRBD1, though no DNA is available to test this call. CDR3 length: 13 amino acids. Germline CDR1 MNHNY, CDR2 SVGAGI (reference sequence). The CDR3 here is CATTRGGTDTQYF.

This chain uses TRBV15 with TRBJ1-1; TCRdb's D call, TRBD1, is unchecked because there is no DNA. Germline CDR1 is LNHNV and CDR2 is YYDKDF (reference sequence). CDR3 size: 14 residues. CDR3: CATSRVKGWPEAFF.

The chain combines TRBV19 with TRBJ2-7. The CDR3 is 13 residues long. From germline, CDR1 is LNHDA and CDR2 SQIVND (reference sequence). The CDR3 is CASSPDNSYEQYF.

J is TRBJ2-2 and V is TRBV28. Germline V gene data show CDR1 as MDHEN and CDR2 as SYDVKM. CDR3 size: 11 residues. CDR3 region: CASRRAGELFF.

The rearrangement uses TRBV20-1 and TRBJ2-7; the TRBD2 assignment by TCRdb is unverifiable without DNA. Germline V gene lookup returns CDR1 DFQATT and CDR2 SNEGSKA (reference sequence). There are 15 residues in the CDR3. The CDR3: CSARAEREGPYEQYF.

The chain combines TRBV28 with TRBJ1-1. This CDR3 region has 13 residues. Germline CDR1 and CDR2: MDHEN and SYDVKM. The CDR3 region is CASSFNLNTEAFF.

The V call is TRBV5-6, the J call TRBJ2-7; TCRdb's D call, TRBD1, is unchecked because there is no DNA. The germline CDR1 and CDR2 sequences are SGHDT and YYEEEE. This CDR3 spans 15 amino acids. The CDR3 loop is CASSPHRGLSYEQYF.

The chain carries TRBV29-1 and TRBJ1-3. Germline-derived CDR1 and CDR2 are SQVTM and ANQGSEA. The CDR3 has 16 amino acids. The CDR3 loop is CSVEDPAPGRGNTIYF. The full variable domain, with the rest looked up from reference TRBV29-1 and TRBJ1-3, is SAVISQKPSRDICQRGTSLTIQCQVDSQVTMMFWYRQQPGQSLTLIATANQGSEATYESGFVIDKFPISRPNLTFSTLTVSNMSPEDSSIYLCSVEDPAPGRGNTIYFGEGSWLTVV.

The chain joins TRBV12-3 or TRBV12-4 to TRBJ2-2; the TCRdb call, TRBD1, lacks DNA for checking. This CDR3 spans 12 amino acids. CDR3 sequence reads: CASRQDTGELFF.

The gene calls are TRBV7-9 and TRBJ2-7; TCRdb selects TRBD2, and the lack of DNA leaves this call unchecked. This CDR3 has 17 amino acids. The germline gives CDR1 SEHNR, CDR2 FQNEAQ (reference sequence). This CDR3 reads CASSPTSGRESVYEQYF.

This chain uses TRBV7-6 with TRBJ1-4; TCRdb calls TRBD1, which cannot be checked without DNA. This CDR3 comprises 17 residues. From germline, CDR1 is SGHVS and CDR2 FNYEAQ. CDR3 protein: CASSLTGGTSTNEKLFF.

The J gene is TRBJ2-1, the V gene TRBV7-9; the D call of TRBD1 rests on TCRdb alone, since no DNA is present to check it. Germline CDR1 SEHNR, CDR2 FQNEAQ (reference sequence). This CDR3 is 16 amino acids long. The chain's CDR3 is CARSWESGTADNEQFF.

CDR3 in amino acids: CASSLGPDNEQFF. V gene TRBV5-1 combines with J gene TRBJ2-1; TCRdb indicates TRBD2, and absent DNA this call remains unverified. The CDR3 length is 13 residues. Looked up from germline, CDR1 is SGHRS and CDR2 is YFSETQ.

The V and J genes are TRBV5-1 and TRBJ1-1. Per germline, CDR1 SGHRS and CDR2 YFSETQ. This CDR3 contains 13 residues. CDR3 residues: CASSFREDTEAFF.

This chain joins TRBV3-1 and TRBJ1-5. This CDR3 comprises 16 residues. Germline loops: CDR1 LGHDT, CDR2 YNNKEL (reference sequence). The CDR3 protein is CASSQDGTISNQPQHF. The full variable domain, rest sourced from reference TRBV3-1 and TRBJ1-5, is DTAVSQTPKYLVTQMGNDKSIKCEQNLGHDTMYWYKQDSKKFLKIMFSYNNKELIINETVPNRFSPKSPDKAHLNLHINSLELGDSAVYFCASSQDGTISNQPQHFGDGTRLSIL.

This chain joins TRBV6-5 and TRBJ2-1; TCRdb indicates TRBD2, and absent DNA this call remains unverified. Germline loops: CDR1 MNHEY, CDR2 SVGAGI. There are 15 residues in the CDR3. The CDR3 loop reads CASSYEGSSYNEQFF.